This TCR beta chain was observed in a study of identical twins (dated by TCRdb to 2016 to 2017). About the investigation overall: To test whether fetal clonotypes persist, this study deep-sequenced TCR alpha and beta repertoires from monozygotic twins, from unrelated adults of various ages, and from cord blood. To rule out contamination, the twin experiments were replicated at different times with different library preparation protocols.

The full study reports these points: Excess twin sharing in beta out-of-frame sequences was weaker because fewer shared sequences lowered the signal-to-noise ratio. Abundant cord blood beta clonotypes carried fewer insertions; young adult naive repertoires showed a weaker similar trend, while memory repertoires showed none. Because the same donors could not be followed over many years, the conclusions depended on cross-sectional statistical analysis. Recombination models systematically underestimated out-of-frame TCR alpha sharing in monozygotic twins but agreed with sharing between unrelated individuals. Zero-insertion analyses could be partly confounded by invariant T cells such as MAIT and iNKT, although diverse VJ usage argued against such confounding for most clonotypes. Compared with coincidental sharing between unrelated individuals, an excess of low generation-probability sequences was observed among out-of-frame TCR alpha sequences shared between twins.

Library generation was performed with 5' RACE. TCRdb lists the instrument as Illumina HiSeq 2000. A universal primer binding site was added through template switching, and the final cDNA carried a unique molecular identifier so that TCR cDNA molecules could be counted accurately. Specific primers in the conserved constant-segment region were used to synthesize first-strand cDNA for TCR alpha and beta chains. Each cDNA library was double barcoded, with a SMART-Mk sample barcode plus Illumina barcodes, to control for contamination. Two successive PCR steps introduced TruSeq adapter sequences along with Illumina sample barcodes. TCR alpha and beta cDNA libraries were sequenced on the Illumina HiSeq platform with custom primers. In the authors' own workflow: Unique molecular identifiers were extracted from raw reads with MiGEC, and CDR3 positions were determined with MiXCR. For each individual, recombination models were inferred using an EM algorithm with the repgenHMM and IGoR tools. Shared clonotype analysis was performed with the tcR package in R, normalizing sharing by the product of cloneset sizes. To study raw recombination without the effects of thymic and clonal selection, out-of-frame nonproductive sequences were analyzed. TCRdb ran its own pipeline on the public reads, namely fastp trimming at Q25 and MiXCR clone calling, and kept in-frame beta chains. Rows are combined by CDR3 protein, so each entry shows the most common genes and DNA. The authors' filters were not applied to this entry. The sample table records 450,000 or so distinct CDR3 sequences; approximately 15% of these occur just once. The ten largest clonotypes hold approximately 0.52% of the sample.

This clonotype has only a few counts. The clone's antigen remains unknown. Per-base quality was not reported, and no clone a single base away is much larger than it. Every donor in the study was a healthy Caucasian. The twin cohort consisted of three pairs of female monozygotic twins, all aged about 18 to 30 years. Positive isolation kits from Invitrogen were used to isolate CD4+ and CD8+ T cell populations. Including the terminal cysteine and phenylalanine, the CDR3 comprises 18 residues. Only the CDR3 part of the read is kept: 54 bases, read in frame from the first base. After removal of 6 bases from V and 2 bases from J, the junction retains 13 bases not matched to a gene. For CDR1 and CDR2, the germline V gene lists MNHEY and SVGEGT. This sample was also put to use in a study of yellow fever vaccine responses in identical twins. From the second report: According to the authors, in identical twins the way T cells responded to vaccination appeared partly convergent and partly personalized. The study precisely tracked vaccine-responding T cell clones in identical twins.

The receptor chain draws on TRBV6-2 or TRBV6-3 and TRBJ2-1, and 10 bases in between align with TRBD1. The sample consisted of CD4+ T cells sorted from blood. This clonotype originated in a woman aged 18-29 years in good health. The CDR3 is CASRTLRDRGTAYNEQFF. The nucleotide sequence reads TGTGCCAGCAGGACACTCCGGGACAGGGGAACGGCCTACAATGAGCAGTTCTTC.